A selection of T cell receptor beta chains follows, all from one sample in a study of cytomegalovirus exposure and HLA in healthy donors. TCRdb's copy holds only in-frame clones and misses some; the assay was immunoSEQ multiplex PCR. Counted here are under 200,000 clones, 76% occurring once; the ten biggest clones make up 0.6% to 0.9%. The specimen sequenced was PBMCs. These receptors all come from a female donor in good health and CMV-seronegative. Both conserved end residues are part of each CDR3. A D gene is named only where the DNA matches it firmly. Clone size is not always given. Where it is, it says once, few, many or a class for expanded clones.

.,TRBJ2-1,TRBV30,TRBD2,TGTGCCTGGAGACTAGCGGGAATTTACAATGAGCAGTTCTTC,CAWRLAGIYNEQFF
.,TRBJ1-2,TRBV4-2,TRBD1,TGTGCCAGCACCGCAGGCAGGGGACAGGGGATCTATGGCTACACCTTC,CASTAGRGQGIYGYTF
.,TRBJ2-3,TRBV7-2,.,TGTGCCAGCAGCTTAGTCCAGGGGCCTAACACAGATACGCAGTATTTT,CASSLVQGPNTDTQYF
few,TRBJ1-1,TRBV7-8,.,TGTGCCAGCAGCACGCGGATGAACACTGAAGCTTTCTTT,CASSTRMNTEAFF
.,TRBJ2-7,TRBV19,TRBD2,TGTGCCAGTAGTATAGATCCCTCCGGGACTAGCGGGTTCGCCTACGAGCAGTACTTC,CASSIDPSGTSGFAYEQYF
.,TRBJ2-7,TRBV19,TRBD2,TGTGCCAGTAGTACTGCGGGAGGGACGCAGTACTTC,CASSTAGGTQYF
.,TRBJ2-5,TRBV7-7,TRBD1,TGTGCTAGCAGCCTCGGGACAGGGGGACAAGAGACCCAGTACTTC,CASSLGTGGQETQYF
.,TRBJ1-2,TRBV18,TRBD1,TGTGCCAGCTCACCGTCGGACAGGGGGGGTGGCTACACCTTC,CASSPSDRGGGYTF
.,TRBJ1-5,TRBV19,.,TGTGCCAGTAGTATGCCGGGAAGGAGCAATCAGCCCCAGCATTTT,CASSMPGRSNQPQHF
few,TRBJ2-7,TRBV5-1,TRBD1,TGCGCCAGCAGCTTGGGGGACAGGGGAAGCGAGCAGTACTTC,CASSLGDRGSEQYF
many,TRBJ2-7,TRBV7-9,TRBD1,TGTGCCAGCAGCCACCCGGGGGGACAGGGGGCCATCGAGCAGTACTTC,CASSHPGGQGAIEQYF
.,TRBJ2-7,TRBV19,.,TGTGCCAGTAGTATGTCCAGTTACTACGAGCAGTACTTC,CASSMSSYYEQYF
once,TRBJ1-3,TRBV2,TRBD1,TGTGCCAGCAGTTTACAGGGGGCGGTTGGAAACACCATATATTTT,CASSLQGAVGNTIYF
.,TRBJ2-1,TRBV9,TRBD1,TGTGCCAGCAGCCCCGGGACAGTGGGTGGTGAGCAGTTCTTC,CASSPGTVGGEQFF
.,TRBJ2-1,TRBV19,TRBD2,TGTGCCGTCTCCGGGACTAGCGGCTACAATGAGCAGTTCTTC,CAVSGTSGYNEQFF
.,TRBJ1-5,TRBV7-2,.,TGTGCCAGCAGCTTAGTTGCATCTTCAGGGATAAATCAGCCCCAGCATTTT,CASSLVASSGINQPQHF
.,TRBJ1-2,TRBV7-9,TRBD1,TGTGCCAGCAGCCCGACAGGGATCTATGGCTACACCTTC,CASSPTGIYGYTF